This entry lists 21 T cell receptor beta chains sequenced from one sample in a study of T-cell reconstitution after alpha-beta-depleted transplantation in children. The TCRbeta library was prepared with unique molecular identifiers. MiXCR, run by TCRdb on the PCR reads, gives a single entry per CDR3 protein. The sample lists some 300,000 distinct CDR3 sequences; over 9% were seen once. This material consisted of PBMCs, taken before TCRalphabeta/CD19-depleted stem cell transplant. The receptors originated from a boy less than two years old with acute myeloid leukemia, due to receive a stem cell transplant.

In this sample, this clonotype turned up many times. The chain has TRBV5-1 and TRBJ1-2, with 7 bases that match TRBD1. CDR1 is SGHRS, CDR2 YFSETQ, per germline. There are 13 residues in the CDR3. V gave up 6 bases and J gave up 4 bases; unmatched junction bases: 6. CDR3 coding DNA: TGCGCCAGCACCCTACAGGGGCCCTATGGCTACACCTTC. Residues: CASTLQGPYGYTF.

This clonotype was recorded at least ten times. This sequence joins TRBV20-1 and TRBJ1-5; D call uncertain. From germline, CDR1 is DFQATT and CDR2 SNEGSKA (reference sequence). V was shortened by 3 bases and J by 7 bases, with 13 bases between the two germline ends. The CDR3 sequence is 13 residues long. The CDR3 protein is CSARYPGRQPQHF. CDR3 DNA: TGCAGTGCTAGGTACCCCGGGCGCCAGCCCCAGCATTTT.

There are many counts of this clonotype. The rearrangement links TRBV7-6 to TRBJ2-1; 8 bases are a match to TRBD2. V was clipped by 5 bases and J by 10 bases; unmatched bases: 10. Germline CDR1 and CDR2: SGHVS and FNYEAQ. The CDR3 length is 14 residues. The CDR3 DNA reads TGTGCCAGCAGCCTCGGACTAGCTGATCAAGAGCAGTTCTTC. Amino acids: CASSLGLADQEQFF.

This clonotype was picked up many times. The V call is TRBV28, the J call TRBJ1-3, with D possibly TRBD1 on 5 matching bases. The germline CDR1 and CDR2 sequences are MDHEN and SYDVKM. The V and J ends lost 5 bases and 4 bases respectively, with 18 bases between them. This CDR3 has 16 amino acids. Written as DNA, the CDR3 is TGTGCCAGCAGTCTATCTGCTCGACAGTACGGAAACACCATATATTTT. This gives the protein CASSLSARQYGNTIYF.

The table lists this clonotype with many counts. The chain joins TRBV10-3 to TRBJ2-1, with D perhaps matching TRBD1 or TRBD2 (5 bases each). This CDR3 region has 12 residues. CDR1 is ENHRY, CDR2 SYGVKD, per germline. The V and J ends lost 8 bases and 8 bases respectively, with 13 bases between them. The CDR3 spells CAIGWGLDEQFF. The CDR3 DNA is TGTGCCATCGGTTGGGGGTTAGATGAGCAGTTCTTC.

As to this clonotype: One base away lies a much larger clone, so this may be a sequencing read error. This chain joins TRBV4-2 and TRBJ2-6; D is possibly TRBD1 (7 bases). Germline values: CDR1 LGHNA, CDR2 YNFKEQ. The CDR3 runs 18 residues. CDR3 DNA sequence: TGTACCAGCAGCCAAGGCCCAGGGGGGTACTCTGGGGCCAACGTCCTGACTTTC. Translation gives CTSSQGPGGYSGANVLTF.

This clonotype was seen ten or more times. J is TRBJ2-2 and V is TRBV28; D call uncertain. With 6 bases removed from V and 1 base from J, the gap between germline ends came to 18 bases. The CDR3 is 17 residues long. CDR1 is MDHEN, CDR2 SYDVKM, per germline. The CDR3 DNA reads TGTGCCAGCAGCAAAGAAGGCGATGTGGGGAACACCGGGGAGCTGTTTTTT. Protein: CASSKEGDVGNTGELFF.

This clonotype was observed at least ten times. The V gene is TRBV4-2, the J gene TRBJ1-2; 9 bases line up with TRBD1. Germline CDR1 LGHNA, CDR2 YNFKEQ. V was pared by 3 bases and J by 7 bases, with 6 bases of the junction left unmatched. CDR3 length: 14 amino acids. CDR3: CASSHRDREGGYTF. CDR3 sequence (DNA): TGTGCCAGCAGCCATAGGGACAGGGAGGGTGGCTACACCTTC.

At least ten counts were recorded for this clonotype. V and J are TRBV28 and TRBJ1-4; D is unclear. Germline V gene sequence: CDR1 MDHEN, CDR2 SYDVKM. This CDR3 contains 11 residues. V was shortened by 3 bases and J by 6 bases, with 2 bases between the two germline ends. CDR3 residues: CASSLDEKLFF. Written as DNA, the CDR3 is TGTGCCAGCAGTTTGGATGAAAAACTGTTTTTT.

This clonotype was recorded many times. The V gene is TRBV25-1, the J gene TRBJ1-1; 10 positions agree with TRBD1. The CDR3 totals 16 residues. Trimming at V came to 0 bases and at J to 3 bases, leaving 4 bases not matched to a gene. The germline V gene has CDR1 MGHDK and CDR2 SYGVNS. The CDR3 here is CASSEYGDRGDTEAFF. For the CDR3, the DNA is TGTGCCAGCAGTGAATATGGGGACAGGGGTGACACTGAAGCTTTCTTT.

With regard to this clonotype: A much larger clonotype is one base distant, so this may be a read error. This sequence joins TRBV10-3 and TRBJ2-2; D may be TRBD1 (5 bases). V shed 6 bases and J shed 1 base, with 9 bases lying between them. This CDR3 is 14 amino acids long. From germline, CDR1 is ENHRY and CDR2 SYGVKD. The CDR3 region has the DNA TGTGCCATCAGGCAGGGCCAGAACACCGGGGAGCTGTTTTTT. This translates into CAIRQGQNTGELFF.

This clonotype has a count of ten or more. V usage is TRBV4-3 and J usage is TRBJ2-1, with D possibly TRBD2 on 6 matching bases. V lost 1 base and J lost 10, with 17 bases in between. The V gene's germline CDR1 is LGHNA and CDR2 YSLEER. CDR3 length equals 15 residues. This chain's CDR3 is CASSQAGLRTSEQFF. The CDR3, as DNA: TGCGCCAGCAGCCAAGCGGGACTCCGGACCTCAGAGCAGTTCTTC.

The table lists this clonotype with many counts. J is TRBJ1-2 and V is TRBV20-1; possibly TRBD1 for D (6 bases). The V gene's germline CDR1 is DFQATT and CDR2 SNEGSKA (reference sequence). V was pared by 6 bases and J by 1 base, with 18 bases between. The CDR3 spans 15 residues. The CDR3 loop reads CSAERGAGHNYGYTF. The CDR3 nucleotides read TGCAGTGCGGAAAGGGGGGCAGGGCATAACTATGGCTACACCTTC.

The chain joins TRBV20-1 to TRBJ1-6, with 8 positions matching TRBD1. Looked up from germline, CDR1 is DFQATT and CDR2 is SNEGSKA (reference sequence). After removal of 6 bases from V and 7 bases from J, the junction contained 11 bases not matched to a gene. This CDR3 has 15 residues. For the CDR3, the DNA is TGCAGTGCCCCTACCGGGACAGGCCACAATTCACCCCTCCACTTT. Its translation is CSAPTGTGHNSPLHF.

This clonotype was detected many times. The chain is built from TRBV20-1 and TRBJ2-5, with 8 bases matching TRBD2. The CDR3 contains 13 residues. The trim removed 6 bases at V and 2 bases at J, leaving 5 bases unmatched. Germline CDR1 DFQATT, CDR2 SNEGSKA (reference sequence). CDR3 bases: TGCAGTGCAACGGGGACTAGACAAGAGACCCAGTACTTC. Residues: CSATGTRQETQYF.

Many counts were recorded for this clonotype. This chain connects TRBV7-2 to TRBJ2-7, with 12 nucleotides matching TRBD2. The germline V gene encodes CDR1 SGHTA and CDR2 FQGNSA. V trimming: 2 bases; J trimming: 3 bases; junction bases outside the gene matches: 2. The CDR3 totals 15 residues. The CDR3 loop reads CASSLRLAGVYEQYF. In DNA, the CDR3 is TGTGCCAGCAGCTTAAGACTAGCGGGGGTCTACGAGCAGTACTTC.

Points on this clonotype: Given a much more abundant clone one base away, this may be a read error. The chain has TRBV20-1 and TRBJ2-2, with D perhaps TRBD1 (5 bases). This CDR3 is built from 15 residues. CDR1 and CDR2 from the germline V gene are DFQATT and SNEGSKA (reference sequence). The V gene lost 3 bases and the J gene lost 4 bases, with 15 bases spanning the gap. CDR3 protein: CSASESEQATGELFF. DNA for the CDR3: TGCAGTGCTAGTGAATCAGAACAGGCCACCGGGGAGCTGTTTTTT.

This clonotype was recorded many times. This sequence joins TRBV7-9 and TRBJ2-7, with TRBD1 matching over 7 bases. The germline CDR1 and CDR2 sequences are SEHNR and FQNEAQ (reference sequence). J gave up 3 bases and V 0 bases, and 11 bases lay outside the gene matches. The CDR3 has 17 residues. The CDR3 coding sequence is TGTGCCAGCAGCTTAGCATGGGCAGGGGGATTAGGCTACGAGCAGTACTTC. As protein: CASSLAWAGGLGYEQYF.

This clonotype was observed at least ten times. CDR3 in DNA: TGTGCCAGCAGCCAAGGGGAAGCGGGGGAGAATGAGCAGTTCTTC. It encodes CASSQGEAGENEQFF. The genes are TRBV4-2 and TRBJ2-1; 8 bases match TRBD2. With 1 base clipped from V and 7 bases from J, the junction kept 6 bases outside the gene matches. This CDR3 region has 15 residues. Germline lookup yields CDR1 LGHNA and CDR2 YNFKEQ.

This clonotype was detected only a few times. This sequence joins TRBV19 and TRBJ2-2; TRBD2 aligns across 7 bases. Germline values: CDR1 LNHDA, CDR2 SQIVND (reference sequence). V shed 7 bases and J 4 bases; nucleotides not matched to a gene: 6. CDR3 size: 14 residues. CDR3 amino acids: CASTQRGFTGELFF. As DNA, the CDR3 is TGTGCCAGTACCCAGCGGGGATTCACCGGGGAGCTGTTTTTT.

This clonotype was observed many times. The V gene is TRBV2, the J gene TRBJ1-4; the D is unclear. Per germline, CDR1 SNHLY and CDR2 FYNNEI. The CDR3 runs 15 residues. V lost 8 bases to trimming and J lost 1 base, with 14 bases between them. CDR3 region: CASVGWVETNEKLFF. CDR3 bases: TGTGCCAGCGTGGGGTGGGTAGAAACTAATGAAAAACTGTTTTTT.